These 5 T cell receptor beta chains were sequenced from one sample in a study of blood T cell repertoires in COVID-19. Clones were read by immunoSEQ multiplex PCR, and TCRdb kept only the in-frame ones, dropping some. This sample carries over 120,000 clones, approximately 83% of them seen once, and the ten largest clones take approximately 3%. The sequencing sample was made of peripheral blood. These receptors all stem from a woman older than 75 with acute or convalescent COVID-19.

This clone has more than one count but fewer than ten. In DNA form, the CDR3 reads TGTGCCAGCTCACCCCCTAGCGGGGCTAGGGACGAGCAGTACTTC. Translating gives CASSPPSGARDEQYF. The chain recombines TRBV18 with TRBJ2-7; 9 bases map to TRBD2. The CDR3 sequence is 15 residues long. Germline trimming cut 3 bases from V and 5 bases from J; bases unmatched to any gene: 8. Germline CDR1 is KGHSH and CDR2 is LQKENI.

The CDR3 loop is CASSPRAGEKLFF. In nucleotides, the CDR3 is TGTGCCAGCAGCCCGAGAGCAGGTGAAAAACTGTTTTTT. The genes are TRBV27 and TRBJ1-4, with D hard to call. The V end was cut by 6 bases, the J end by 7 bases, with 12 bases between. In germline, CDR1 is MNHEY, CDR2 SMNVEV (reference sequence). This CDR3 comprises 13 residues. Looking up the rest from reference TRBV27 and TRBJ1-4 gives the full variable domain: EAQVTQNPRYLITVTGKKLTVTCSQNMNHEYMSWYRQDPGLGLRQIYYSMNVEVTDKGDVPEGYKVSRKEKRNFPLILESPSPNQTSLYFCASSPRAGEKLFFGSGTQLSVL.

The CDR3 DNA reads TGTGCCAGCAGACCCCAGGCCTGGAATTCACCCCTCCACTTT. Translation gives CASRPQAWNSPLHF. This sequence joins TRBV6-5 and TRBJ1-6; D uncertain. The CDR3 length is 14 residues. Trimming left V 6 bases short and J 7 bases short, with 13 bases between. CDR1 is MNHEY, CDR2 SVGAGI, per germline.

The chain joins TRBV5-6 to TRBJ1-1, with a possible D match to TRBD1 (5 bases). The V gene lost 4 bases and the J gene lost 4 bases, with 14 bases spanning the gap. The CDR3 length is 14 residues. Germline CDR1 and CDR2: SGHDT and YYEEEE. The CDR3 loop reads CASSRRQGTTEAFF. CDR3 in DNA: TGTGCCAGCAGCCGAAGGCAGGGTACCACTGAAGCTTTCTTT.

The V call is TRBV7-2, the J call TRBJ2-7, with D possibly TRBD2 on 7 matching bases. The CDR3 is made up of 16 amino acids. The V gene's germline CDR1 is SGHTA and CDR2 FQGNSA. The V end lost 5 bases, the J end lost 0 bases, and 17 bases lay between the germline ends. The CDR3 DNA reads TGTGCCAGCAGCCCGACTTCGGGGGGCAACTCCTACGAGCAGTACTTC. Its protein is CASSPTSGGNSYEQYF.